This T cell receptor (beta chain) emerged from a study of preoperative IRX-2 immunotherapy in early breast cancer. TCRdb's table, derived via immunoSEQ multiplex PCR, lists solely in-frame clones and lacks some. Of approximately 44,000 clones in the sample, about 95% were seen once. This sample's treatment: preoperative locoregional IRX-2 cytokine immunotherapy. Patients received preoperative, locoregional IRX-2 cytokine immunotherapy in a phase Ib study. With 4 bases removed from V and 4 bases from J, the gap between germline ends came to 12 bases. This CDR3 is 14 amino acids long. Germline V gene data show CDR1 as MNHNS and CDR2 as SASEGT.

This receptor was identified in a human donor with breast cancer. Source: tumor tissue, taken after IRX-2 immunotherapy. This chain links TRBV6-1 with TRBJ2-3, with D maybe TRBD1 (5 bases). CDR3 region: CASSVRVAADTQYF. The CDR3 nucleotides read TGTGCCAGCAGTGTCAGGGTTGCGGCAGATACGCAGTATTTT.